These 19 T cell receptor beta chains originate from one sample sequenced in a study of T-cell memory formation after mild COVID-19. TCRdb redid the calling of the 5' RACE reads with MiXCR, one entry per CDR3 protein. The table has under 300,000 distinct CDR3 sequences, around 15% seen once; the top ten hold about 3.5%. The sample comprised PBMCs or a T cell subset sorted from them (not recorded which). The receptors derive from a young man who had mild COVID-19 (a few samples of this study predate the infection). Cell type and time point are not known.

This clonotype has more than one count but fewer than ten. V and J are TRBV7-9 and TRBJ2-5; weak D call: TRBD2 (6 bases). Germline CDR1 SEHNR, CDR2 FQNEAQ (reference sequence). There are 15 residues in the CDR3. The V gene lost 3 bases and the J gene lost 5 bases, with 16 bases spanning the gap. The CDR3 here is CASSLVKGGRETQYF. Here the CDR3 DNA reads TGTGCCAGCAGCTTGGTGAAGGGAGGCCGGGAGACCCAGTACTTC.

This clonotype has a handful of counts. The chain couples TRBV10-3 to TRBJ2-2; 7 bases line up with TRBD1. The CDR3 runs 12 residues. Per the germline V gene, CDR1 is ENHRY and CDR2 is SYGVKD. V lost 6 bases, J lost 6 bases, and 1 base stayed unmatched. CDR3 in DNA: TGTGCCATCAGGCAGGGGGCCGGGGAGCTGTTTTTT. Its protein product is CAIRQGAGELFF.

The CDR3: CSARVFGGDYEQYF. The CDR3, as DNA: TGCAGTGCTAGAGTATTCGGGGGCGACTACGAGCAGTACTTC. The J gene is TRBJ2-7, the V gene TRBV20-1; D assignment may be TRBD1 or TRBD2 (6 bases each). V lost 1 base to trimming and J lost 3 bases, with 13 bases between them. The CDR3 runs to 14 residues. Germline V CDR1 and CDR2: DFQATT, SNEGSKA (reference sequence).

This clonotype came up a few times. The J gene is TRBJ2-7, the V gene TRBV3-1, with 10 bases aligning to TRBD1. Looked up from germline, CDR1 is LGHDT and CDR2 is YNNKEL (reference sequence). The CDR3 is 15 residues long. The trim removed 4 bases at V and 7 bases at J, leaving 10 bases unmatched. The CDR3 region has the DNA TGTGCCAGCAGCCGATACGCCGGGACAGGGGCTGAGCAGTACTTC. As protein: CASSRYAGTGAEQYF.

This clonotype occurred a few times. The chain recombines TRBV6-2 or TRBV6-3 with TRBJ1-2; D not resolved. V lost 3 bases, J lost 0 bases, and 11 bases lay in between. CDR3 length: 15 amino acids. CDR1 is MNHEY, CDR2 SVGEGT, per germline. The CDR3 spells CASSYASISNYGYTF. The CDR3, as DNA: TGTGCCAGCAGTTATGCCTCTATCTCTAACTATGGCTACACCTTC.

The chain joins TRBV6-6 to TRBJ2-7; D is perhaps TRBD1 (6 bases). Germline CDR1 reads MNHNY; CDR2 reads SVGAGI (reference sequence). The CDR3 is 14 residues long. V was clipped by 0 bases and J by 6 bases, with 12 bases between them. The CDR3 nucleotides are TGTGCCAGCAGTTACTCGTTCGCAGGGGTCGAGCAGTACTTC. Translated: CASSYSFAGVEQYF.

V and J are TRBV2 and TRBJ2-5, with 7 bases fitting TRBD1. This CDR3 has 16 amino acids. The V segment lost 4 bases and the J segment 5 bases; nucleotides outside the gene matches: 13. Germline V gene data show CDR1 as SNHLY and CDR2 as FYNNEI. The CDR3 sequence: CASSVGQGVRSETQYF. CDR3 bases: TGTGCCAGCAGTGTTGGGCAGGGGGTAAGGTCCGAGACCCAGTACTTC.

This clonotype showed up just a few times. The V and J genes are TRBV7-9 and TRBJ2-3, with D perhaps TRBD2 (6 bases). Germline V gene data show CDR1 as SEHNR and CDR2 as FQNEAQ (reference sequence). The V and J ends lost 0 bases and 4 bases respectively, with 11 bases between them. The CDR3 has 15 residues. The CDR3 protein is CASSLAARRADTQYF. The CDR3 nucleotides read TGTGCCAGCAGCTTAGCCGCCAGGAGGGCAGATACGCAGTATTTT.

This clonotype was seen a few times. The genes are TRBV18 and TRBJ2-1; unclear D gene. Looked up from germline, CDR1 is KGHSH and CDR2 is LQKENI. The CDR3 loop spans 11 amino acids. V lost 6 bases and J lost 8, with 8 bases in between. The chain's CDR3 is CASSTPDEQFF. CDR3 nucleotides: TGTGCCAGCTCGACGCCCGATGAGCAGTTCTTC.

This clonotype was detected only a few times. CDR3 in amino acids: CSVSPGLAGETQYF. The CDR3 DNA follows: TGCAGCGTCTCACCGGGACTAGCGGGGGAGACCCAGTACTTC. This chain links TRBV29-1 with TRBJ2-5; 13 nucleotides align to TRBD2. This CDR3 region has 14 residues. CDR1 and CDR2 (germline): SQVTM, ANQGSEA. Trimming removed 6 bases from V and 5 bases from J; junction bases left unmatched: 6. The full variable domain, in which reference TRBV29-1 and TRBJ2-5 provide the parts outside the CDR3, is SAVISQKPSRDICQRGTSLTIQCQVDSQVTMMFWYRQQPGQSLTLIATANQGSEATYESGFVIDKFPISRPNLTFSTLTVSNMSPEDSSIYLCSVSPGLAGETQYFGPGTRLLVL.

The V gene is TRBV6-6, the J gene TRBJ2-1; the D gene is possibly TRBD1 (5 bases). The CDR3 is 11 residues long. The V and J ends lost 5 bases and 8 bases respectively, with 7 bases between them. The germline V gene has CDR1 MNHNY and CDR2 SVGAGI (reference sequence). The CDR3 loop is CASSTRDEQFF. CDR3 DNA: TGTGCCAGCAGTACCAGGGATGAGCAGTTCTTC.

V gene TRBV15 combines with J gene TRBJ1-5; possible D gene TRBD1, 5 bases. V was cut by 3 bases and J by 5 bases, with 14 bases left in between. CDR3 length equals 15 residues. The germline V gene encodes CDR1 LNHNV and CDR2 YYDKDF (reference sequence). For the CDR3, the DNA is TGTGCCACCAGCAGCAGGGTCGGGGGGGATCAGCCCCAGCATTTT. It codes for CATSSRVGGDQPQHF.

This clonotype was detected only a few times. The CDR3 DNA follows: TGTGCCAGCAGCAACAGGTTCAGGGAGACCCAGTACTTC. It specifies CASSNRFRETQYF. The chain joins TRBV12-3 or TRBV12-4 to TRBJ2-5; the D gene is possibly TRBD1 (5 bases). V was shortened by 6 bases and J by 5 bases, with 13 bases between the two germline ends. CDR3 length: 13 amino acids.

The gene calls are TRBV21-1 and TRBJ2-4; TRBD2 is the table's D call and was not checked against the DNA. TRBV21-1 is recorded as a pseudogene. The CDR3 totals 15 residues. The CDR3 spells CASSAGGRAKNIQYF. In nucleotides, the CDR3 is TGTGCCAGCTCAGCGGGGGGGCGAGCCAAAAACATTCAGTACTTC.

The sample holds a few counts of this clonotype. This chain connects TRBV7-2 to TRBJ1-1; D perhaps matches TRBD1 (5 bases). V gave up 1 base and J gave up 1 base, with 7 bases separating them. The V gene's germline CDR1 is SGHTA and CDR2 FQGNSA. The CDR3 extends over 14 amino acids. Here the CDR3 reads CASSLGQRNTEAFF. The CDR3 DNA is TGTGCCAGCAGCTTAGGACAGCGGAACACTGAAGCTTTCTTT.

This clonotype was observed a handful of times. The chain carries TRBV10-3 and TRBJ2-7, with D maybe TRBD1 (5 bases). The V gene's germline CDR1 is ENHRY and CDR2 SYGVKD. The CDR3 spans 12 residues. V lost 9 bases and J lost 4, with 13 bases in between. The chain's CDR3 is CAMGWTQYEQYF. The CDR3 DNA is TGTGCCATGGGCTGGACACAGTACGAGCAGTACTTC.

The rearrangement links TRBV4-2 to TRBJ1-4; maybe TRBD1 (5 bases). This CDR3 has 15 amino acids. Trimming removed 1 base from V and 6 bases from J, with 12 bases in between. The germline V gene has CDR1 LGHNA and CDR2 YNFKEQ. CDR3 in amino acids: CASSQGAGCYEKLFF. The CDR3 DNA reads as TGTGCCAGCAGCCAAGGGGCAGGGTGCTATGAAAAACTGTTTTTT.

This clonotype was recorded a few times. The chain carries TRBV6-5 and TRBJ2-3; 9 positions agree with TRBD2. The CDR3 loop spans 15 amino acids. Germline assignment: CDR1 MNHEY and CDR2 SVGAGI. The trim removed 8 bases at V and 3 bases at J, leaving 9 bases unmatched. The CDR3 nucleotides read TGTGCCAGCCAAGTTAGCGGGGGACGGACAGATACGCAGTATTTT. Its translation: CASQVSGGRTDTQYF.

This clonotype has only a few counts. This chain connects TRBV5-1 to TRBJ2-3; 8 nucleotides line up with TRBD2. The germline V gene encodes CDR1 SGHRS and CDR2 YFSETQ. This CDR3 is 19 amino acids long. The V and J ends lost 6 bases and 5 bases, in that order; junction bases with no gene match: 23. CDR3 DNA: TGCGCCAGCAACCCCCTATCGGTGTCGGGGAGAACTAGCGGAGATACGCAGTATTTT. Translation: CASNPLSVSGRTSGDTQYF.